This T cell receptor (beta chain) was sequenced for a study of technical replicates of blood from several donors. Measured with immunoSEQ multiplex PCR; TCRdb has only the in-frame clones, and not every one. This sample has roughly 76,000 clones, with approximately 91% found just once. V was cut by 2 bases and J by 3 bases, with 7 bases left in between. There are 13 residues in the CDR3. CDR1 and CDR2 (germline): SGHVS, FNYEAQ. The rearrangement uses TRBV7-6 and TRBJ1-2, with D perhaps TRBD1 (5 bases). The sequenced sample consisted of T cells isolated from PBMCs. The sequence was collected from a human donor in good health. Some clones in this sample may be carry-over from other donors' samples. CDR3 bases: TGTGCCAGCAGCTTATTAGGGGACTATGGCTACACCTTC. Translation: CASSLLGDYGYTF.